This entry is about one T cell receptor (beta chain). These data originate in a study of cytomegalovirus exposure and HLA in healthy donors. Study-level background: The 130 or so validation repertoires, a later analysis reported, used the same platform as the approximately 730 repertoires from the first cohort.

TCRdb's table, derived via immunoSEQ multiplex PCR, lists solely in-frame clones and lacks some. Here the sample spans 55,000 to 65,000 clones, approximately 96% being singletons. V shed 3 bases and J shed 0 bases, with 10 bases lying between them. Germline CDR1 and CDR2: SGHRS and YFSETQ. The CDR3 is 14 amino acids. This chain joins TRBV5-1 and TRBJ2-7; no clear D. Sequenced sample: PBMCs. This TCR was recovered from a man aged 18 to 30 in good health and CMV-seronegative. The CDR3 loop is CASSSGDSSYEQYF. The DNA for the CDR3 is TGCGCCAGCAGCTCGGGTGACTCCTCCTACGAGCAGTACTTC.